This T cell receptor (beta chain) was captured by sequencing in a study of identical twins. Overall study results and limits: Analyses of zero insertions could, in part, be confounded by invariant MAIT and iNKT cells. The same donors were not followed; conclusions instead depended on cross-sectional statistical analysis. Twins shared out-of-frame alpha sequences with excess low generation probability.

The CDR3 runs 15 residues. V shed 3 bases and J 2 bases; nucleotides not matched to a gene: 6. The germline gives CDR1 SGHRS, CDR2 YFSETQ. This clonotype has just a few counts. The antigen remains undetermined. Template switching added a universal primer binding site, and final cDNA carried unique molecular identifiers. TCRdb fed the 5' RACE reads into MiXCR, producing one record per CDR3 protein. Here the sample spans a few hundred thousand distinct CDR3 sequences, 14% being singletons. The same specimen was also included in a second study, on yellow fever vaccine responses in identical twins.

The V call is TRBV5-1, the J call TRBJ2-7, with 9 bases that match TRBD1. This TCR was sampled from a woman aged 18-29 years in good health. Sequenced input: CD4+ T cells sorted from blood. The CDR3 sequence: CASSWDRVPPYEQYF. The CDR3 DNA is TGCGCCAGCAGCTGGGACAGGGTCCCTCCCTACGAGCAGTACTTC.